The 29 T cell receptor beta chains reported below all come from one sample, sequenced in a study of T-cell reconstitution after alpha-beta-depleted transplantation in children. Unique molecular identifiers were built into the TCRbeta library. TCRdb reanalysed the PCR reads using MiXCR and keeps one entry per CDR3 protein. Of 250,000 to 400,000 distinct CDR3 sequences in the sample, over 20% are singletons; the top ten hold 11%. Specimen: PBMCs, mostly from graft donor cells, collected 180 days after TCRalphabeta/CD19-depleted stem cell transplant. The receptors were gathered from a male patient under 18 who had a stem cell transplant for acute lymphoblastic leukemia, so the T cells may come from the graft donor.

This clonotype was detected a few times. V gene TRBV4-1 combines with J gene TRBJ1-6; D may be TRBD1 (5 bases). Between the trimmed V and J ends, which lost 1 base and 7 bases, there was a span of 11 bases. Per the germline V gene, CDR1 is MGHRA and CDR2 is YSYEKL. The CDR3 spans 15 residues. The CDR3 loop is CASSQVPGGNSPLHF. The CDR3 nucleotides read TGCGCCAGCAGCCAAGTCCCGGGGGGGAATTCACCCCTCCACTTT.

V and J are TRBV12-3 or TRBV12-4 and TRBJ2-1; 8 nucleotides agree with TRBD1. The CDR3 is made up of 17 amino acids. Germline trimming cut 6 bases from V and 4 bases from J; bases unmatched to any gene: 14. The CDR3 sequence is CASRRTGLRDLYNEQFF. The CDR3 DNA reads TGTGCCAGCAGACGGACAGGGTTGAGGGACCTTTACAATGAGCAGTTCTTC.

CDR3 residues: CASRSPRQTNTEAFF. The CDR3 DNA follows: TGTGCCAGTAGATCCCCCCGGCAGACGAACACTGAAGCTTTCTTT. This chain uses TRBV19 with TRBJ1-1; no reliable D call. Germline CDR1 reads LNHDA; CDR2 reads SQIVND (reference sequence). Trimming shortened V by 6 bases and J by 1 base, and 15 bases separated the two germline ends. The CDR3 runs to 15 residues.

There are a few counts of this clonotype. The rearrangement links TRBV10-2 to TRBJ2-4; TRBD2 aligns across 10 bases. CDR3 length: 21 residues. Trimming took 7 bases from V and 0 from J; bases not matched to a gene: 21. Per the germline V gene, CDR1 is WSHSY and CDR2 is SAAADI. The CDR3 nucleotides read TGCGCCAGCACCTATTCGGGTATACGGACTAGCGGAATCTTAGCCAAAAACATTCAGTACTTC. Translation gives CASTYSGIRTSGILAKNIQYF.

The genes are TRBV29-1 and TRBJ2-3, with 11 nucleotides matching TRBD2. This CDR3 is 16 amino acids long. V trimming: 7 bases; J trimming: 4 bases; junction bases outside the gene matches: 13. The germline V gene has CDR1 SQVTM and CDR2 ANQGSEA. DNA for the CDR3: TGCAGCGCCCAGAGACCGGGACTAGCGGTTGCAGATACGCAGTATTTT. Amino acid sequence: CSAQRPGLAVADTQYF.

This clonotype was recorded a few times. The V call is TRBV9, the J call TRBJ2-3; D assignment may be TRBD1 or TRBD2 (5 bases each). This CDR3 spans 13 amino acids. Germline values: CDR1 SGDLS, CDR2 YYNGEE. Deletions cut 6 bases from V and 4 bases from J, with 12 bases between. DNA for the CDR3: TGTGCCAGCAATCGGGACGCCTCAGATACGCAGTATTTT. Translation gives CASNRDASDTQYF.

This clonotype was detected only a few times. The chain links TRBV4-2 to TRBJ2-7; no clear D. CDR3 length: 15 amino acids. The V end was cut by 4 bases, the J end by 2 bases, with 15 bases between. Germline lookup yields CDR1 LGHNA and CDR2 YNFKEQ. DNA for the CDR3: TGTGCCAGCAGCCGAGGCGCGCGTATAGCCTACGAGCAGTACTTC. This codes for CASSRGARIAYEQYF.

This rearrangement joins TRBV12-3 or TRBV12-4 to TRBJ2-1; D may correspond to TRBD1 or TRBD2 (5 bases each). V was shortened by 4 bases and J by 0 bases, with 19 bases between the two germline ends. This CDR3 is built from 18 residues. This CDR3 is CASSSPIIGTRSYNEQFF. CDR3 nucleotides: TGTGCCAGCAGTTCCCCCATCATTGGGACCCGCTCCTACAATGAGCAGTTCTTC.

The sample holds one count of this clonotype. The CDR3 spells CASSILGNTEAFF. In DNA, the CDR3 is TGTGCCAGTAGTATTTTGGGGAACACTGAAGCTTTCTTT. The V gene is TRBV19, the J gene TRBJ1-1, with unresolved D. Trimming removed 3 bases from V and 1 base from J, with 6 bases in between. Germline V gene sequence: CDR1 LNHDA, CDR2 SQIVND (reference sequence). The CDR3 sequence is 13 residues long.

This clonotype was observed a handful of times. The chain joins TRBV18 to TRBJ1-1, with D uncertain. Germline CDR1 is KGHSH and CDR2 is LQKENI. Trimming removed 2 bases from V and 1 base from J, with 5 bases in between. The CDR3 covers 13 residues. The CDR3 spells CASSPSENTEAFF. The CDR3 DNA is TGTGCCAGCTCACCATCGGAGAACACTGAAGCTTTCTTT.

On this clonotype itself: A much more abundant neighbour one base away suggests this may be a read error. V gene TRBV29-1 combines with J gene TRBJ2-7, with 8 bases identical to TRBD1. The CDR3 length is 15 residues. V trimming: 2 bases; J trimming: 6 bases; junction bases outside the gene matches: 12. Germline V gene sequence: CDR1 SQVTM, CDR2 ANQGSEA. CDR3 nucleotides: TGCAGCGTTGAAAGTTGGCAGGACAGGGATTGCGAGCAGTACTTC. Translation gives CSVESWQDRDCEQYF.

The chain links TRBV12-3 or TRBV12-4 to TRBJ1-2; possible D gene TRBD1, 5 bases. Trimming shortened V by 5 bases and J by 6 bases, and 19 bases separated the two germline ends. This CDR3 region has 15 residues. CDR3 protein: CASSLGVGAGHGYTF. CDR3 nucleotides: TGTGCCAGCAGTCTTGGGGTAGGGGCGGGTCATGGCTACACCTTC.

The genes are TRBV9 and TRBJ1-2; D might be TRBD1 (5 bases). CDR1 SGDLS and CDR2 YYNGEE come from the germline V gene. The germline V and J ends were trimmed by 0 bases and 4 bases, with 13 bases remaining between them. CDR3 length: 15 residues. The DNA for the CDR3 is TGTGCCAGCAGCGTAGATAGGGGCCTTACCTATGGCTACACCTTC. Residues: CASSVDRGLTYGYTF.

This clonotype was picked up a small number of times. The gene calls are TRBV4-2 and TRBJ2-2; D unresolved. Germline V gene sequence: CDR1 LGHNA, CDR2 YNFKEQ. Trimming took 5 bases from V and 3 from J, leaving 13 bases between them. The CDR3 loop spans 15 amino acids. The CDR3 bases are TGTGCCAGCAGCGAGGCGCGGTGGTACACCGGGGAGCTGTTTTTT. Translation gives CASSEARWYTGELFF.

This clonotype was seen only a few times. V usage is TRBV28 and J usage is TRBJ2-2, with D uncertain. V was pared by 9 bases and J by 7 bases, with 18 bases between. The CDR3 length is 14 residues. In germline, CDR1 is MDHEN, CDR2 SYDVKM. The DNA of the CDR3 is TGTGCCAGTGTCATGCCTGATGTGGGCGGGGAGCTGTTTTTT. This translates into CASVMPDVGGELFF.

The V gene is TRBV25-1, the J gene TRBJ2-5; no definite D call. The CDR3 has 14 amino acids. Trimming took off 6 bases at V and 1 base at J, with 12 bases between the two ends. Germline V gene sequence: CDR1 MGHDK, CDR2 SYGVNS. This CDR3 is CASRRRHAQETQYF. CDR3 coding DNA: TGTGCCAGCAGGAGGAGACACGCCCAAGAGACCCAGTACTTC.

This clonotype appeared a few times. The V and J genes are TRBV5-5 and TRBJ2-7; a possible D gene is TRBD2 (6 bases). The V gene lost 0 bases and the J gene lost 6 bases, with 13 bases spanning the gap. The CDR3 runs to 14 residues. From germline, CDR1 is SGHKS and CDR2 YYEKEE (reference sequence). The CDR3 DNA reads as TGTGCCAGCAGCTTGGCGGGAGCTACGCGCGAGCAGTACTTC. Translating it yields CASSLAGATREQYF.

At least ten counts were recorded for this clonotype. This chain uses TRBV12-3 or TRBV12-4 with TRBJ2-1, with 7 bases fitting TRBD2. The CDR3 is made up of 15 amino acids. J was trimmed by 2 bases and V by 5 bases; bases with no gene match: 6. CDR3 nucleotides: TGTGCCAGCAGTAGCGGGACCCTGGCCTACAATGAGCAGTTCTTC. As protein: CASSSGTLAYNEQFF.

V gene TRBV5-1 combines with J gene TRBJ2-7, with D perhaps matching TRBD2 (6 bases). CDR1 and CDR2 from the germline V gene are SGHRS and YFSETQ. This CDR3 has 14 amino acids. V was trimmed by 2 bases and J by 5 bases, leaving 14 bases between them. CDR3 bases: TGCGCCAGCAGCTTCCGACTAGATTTGGACGAGCAGTACTTC. Its translation: CASSFRLDLDEQYF.

This chain links TRBV7-3 with TRBJ2-1; perhaps D is TRBD1 or TRBD2 (5 bases each). Germline CDR1 and CDR2: SGHTA and FQGTGA. The V and J ends lost 5 bases and 3 bases respectively, with 20 bases between them. This CDR3 is built from 17 residues. CDR3: CASSPWSRDVGYNEQFF. The CDR3 DNA is TGTGCCAGCAGCCCATGGTCCCGGGACGTTGGCTACAATGAGCAGTTCTTC. The complete variable domain, with remaining parts taken from reference TRBV7-3 and TRBJ2-1, reads GAGVSQTPSNKVTEKGKYVELRCDPISGHTALYWYRQSLGQGPEFLIYFQGTGAADDSGLPNDRFFAVRPEGSVSTLKIQRTERGDSAVYLCASSPWSRDVGYNEQFFGPGTRLTVL.

The chain employs TRBV15 and TRBJ2-2, with 9 positions matching TRBD2. The CDR3 covers 18 residues. Germline CDR1 is LNHNV and CDR2 is YYDKDF (reference sequence). The V and J ends lost 0 bases and 8 bases, in that order; junction bases with no gene match: 13. CDR3 amino acids: CATSRDRGGRARDGELFF. In DNA, the CDR3 is TGTGCCACCAGCAGAGATCGCGGCGGGAGGGCCCGGGATGGGGAGCTGTTTTTT.

The chain couples TRBV2 to TRBJ2-2, with a weak D call TRBD1 (6 bases). The CDR3 is 14 amino acids. Trimming removed 5 bases from V and 4 bases from J, with 11 bases in between. In germline, CDR1 is SNHLY, CDR2 FYNNEI. CDR3 sequence: CASSTTGTTGELFF. The CDR3 region has the DNA TGTGCCAGCAGTACTACAGGGACCACCGGGGAGCTGTTTTTT. The full variable domain, completed using reference TRBV2 and TRBJ2-2, is EPEVTQTPSHQVTQMGQEVILRCVPISNHLYFYWYRQILGQKVEFLVSFYNNEISEKSEIFDDQFSVERPDGSNFTLKIRSTKLEDSAMYFCASSTTGTTGELFFGEGSRLTVL.

This chain joins TRBV6-1 and TRBJ2-7, with D possibly TRBD1 on 5 matching bases. V shed 7 bases and J shed 4 bases, with 23 bases lying between them. From germline, CDR1 is MNHNS and CDR2 SASEGT. This CDR3 has 16 amino acids. This CDR3 reads CASTSWGYRKSYEQYF. The CDR3, as DNA: TGTGCCAGCACCTCCTGGGGCTACAGGAAGAGTTACGAGCAGTACTTC.

This clonotype was observed a handful of times. This rearrangement joins TRBV24-1 to TRBJ1-5; 8 nucleotides agree with TRBD1. CDR3 length: 18 amino acids. Germline loops: CDR1 KGHDR, CDR2 SFDVKD. The V gene end was trimmed by 4 bases and the J gene end by 4 bases; junction bases not matched to a gene: 14. CDR3 sequence (DNA): TGTGCCACCAGTGACCCACAGGGGGGATCGACCACTAATCAGCCCCAGCATTTT. It is translated as CATSDPQGGSTTNQPQHF.

The chain combines TRBV29-1 with TRBJ2-5, with 11 positions matching TRBD2. There are 15 residues in the CDR3. Germline CDR1 SQVTM, CDR2 ANQGSEA. After removal of 5 bases from V and 4 bases from J, the junction contained 9 bases not matched to a gene. CDR3 in amino acids: CSVFTSGRASETQYF. CDR3 nucleotides: TGCAGCGTTTTCACTAGCGGGAGAGCCTCAGAGACCCAGTACTTC.

This clonotype was detected only a few times. The chain has TRBV7-8 and TRBJ2-3; no definite D call. Per germline, CDR1 SGHVS and CDR2 FQNEAQ. Between the trimmed V and J ends, which lost 5 bases and 6 bases, there was a span of 15 bases. The CDR3 is made up of 14 amino acids. DNA for the CDR3: TGTGCCAGCAGCATTATACGTGTCGGGGATACGCAGTATTTT. It specifies CASSIIRVGDTQYF.

The chain carries TRBV9 and TRBJ2-7; D is perhaps TRBD2 (5 bases). Germline CDR1 reads SGDLS; CDR2 reads YYNGEE. CDR3 size: 16 residues. V dropped 0 bases and J dropped 0 bases, with 13 bases sitting between them. The CDR3 DNA reads TGTGCCAGCAGCGTAGGCGCTAGCAGTTCCTCCTACGAGCAGTACTTC. Protein sequence: CASSVGASSSSYEQYF.

This clonotype has only a few counts. The rearrangement uses TRBV27 and TRBJ2-1; D is uncertain. CDR1 and CDR2 (germline): MNHEY, SMNVEV (reference sequence). V lost 2 bases, J lost 6 bases, and 5 bases lay in between. The length of the CDR3 is 12 residues. CDR3 residues: CASSLNTNEQFF. CDR3 bases: TGTGCCAGCAGTTTAAACACCAATGAGCAGTTCTTC.

This clonotype was detected only a few times. V is TRBV7-9 and J is TRBJ2-1; TRBD2 matches at 9 bases. CDR1 SEHNR and CDR2 FQNEAQ come from the germline V gene (reference sequence). This CDR3 contains 15 residues. V gave up 3 bases and J gave up 6 bases; unmatched junction bases: 6. The CDR3 DNA follows: TGTGCCAGCAGCTTTAGCGGGAGTATCCCCAATGAGCAGTTCTTC. Translation gives CASSFSGSIPNEQFF.